Below are 8 T cell receptor beta chains sequenced from a single sample in a study of monozygotic twins with inflammatory bowel disease. Reprocessing the 5' RACE reads, TCRdb reports a single entry for every CDR3 protein and omits DNA. The clone table shows about 160,000 distinct CDR3 sequences, with the ten largest holding around 2.8%. The sequencing sample was made of blood. These receptors came from a human donor with ulcerative colitis or Crohn's disease, or a healthy co-twin of an affected twin (not recorded which).

The V gene is TRBV29-1, the J gene TRBJ2-7; TCRdb lists TRBD1, though no DNA is available to test this call. The germline gives CDR1 SQVTM, CDR2 ANQGSEA. This CDR3 spans 14 amino acids. CDR3: CSVASTGVTYEQYF.

The rearrangement joins TRBV4-2 to TRBJ2-7; TCRdb calls TRBD1, which cannot be checked without DNA. CDR3 length: 15 amino acids. CDR1 and CDR2 from the germline V gene are LGHNA and YNFKEQ. The CDR3 loop is CASSRGRQGSYEQYF.

The CDR3 here is CASSQVDRGTEAFF. The chain combines TRBV3-1 with TRBJ1-1; with no DNA, the TCRdb D assignment of TRBD1 cannot be verified. The germline gives CDR1 LGHDT, CDR2 YNNKEL (reference sequence). The CDR3 runs to 14 residues. Combining the CDR3 with reference TRBV3-1 and TRBJ1-1 gives the whole variable domain DTAVSQTPKYLVTQMGNDKSIKCEQNLGHDTMYWYKQDSKKFLKIMFSYNNKELIINETVPNRFSPKSPDKAHLNLHINSLELGDSAVYFCASSQVDRGTEAFFGQGTRLTVV.

This sequence joins TRBV20-1 and TRBJ2-1; TCRdb outputs TRBD2, but without DNA this stays unchecked. CDR3 length: 16 residues. Germline-derived CDR1 and CDR2 are DFQATT and SNEGSKA (reference sequence). The CDR3: CSATGLARSSYNEQFF.

The rearrangement uses TRBV7-3 and TRBJ2-5; without DNA, the TCRdb call of TRBD1 cannot be checked. Germline V gene lookup returns CDR1 SGHTA and CDR2 FQGTGA. The CDR3 is 15 amino acids. The chain's CDR3 is CASSTQGVGQETQYF. Filled out from reference TRBV7-3 and TRBJ2-5, the complete variable domain reads GAGVSQTPSNKVTEKGKYVELRCDPISGHTALYWYRQSLGQGPEFLIYFQGTGAADDSGLPNDRFFAVRPEGSVSTLKIQRTERGDSAVYLCASSTQGVGQETQYFGPGTRLLVL.

The V and J genes are TRBV19 and TRBJ1-2; lacking DNA, the TRBD1 call made by TCRdb goes unchecked. This CDR3 contains 13 residues. Germline V gene data show CDR1 as LNHDA and CDR2 as SQIVND (reference sequence). Here the CDR3 reads CASTRTGGGGYTF.

The chain is built from TRBV7-6 and TRBJ2-7; TCRdb's D call of TRBD1 is untestable without DNA. The CDR3 totals 15 residues. The germline V gene encodes CDR1 SGHVS and CDR2 FNYEAQ. The chain's CDR3 is CASSLGPGETYEQYF.

CDR3 sequence reads: CSARDPTGRNTEAFF. V is TRBV20-1 and J is TRBJ1-1; TCRdb's D call of TRBD1 is untestable without DNA. In germline, CDR1 is DFQATT, CDR2 SNEGSKA (reference sequence). The CDR3 spans 15 residues.